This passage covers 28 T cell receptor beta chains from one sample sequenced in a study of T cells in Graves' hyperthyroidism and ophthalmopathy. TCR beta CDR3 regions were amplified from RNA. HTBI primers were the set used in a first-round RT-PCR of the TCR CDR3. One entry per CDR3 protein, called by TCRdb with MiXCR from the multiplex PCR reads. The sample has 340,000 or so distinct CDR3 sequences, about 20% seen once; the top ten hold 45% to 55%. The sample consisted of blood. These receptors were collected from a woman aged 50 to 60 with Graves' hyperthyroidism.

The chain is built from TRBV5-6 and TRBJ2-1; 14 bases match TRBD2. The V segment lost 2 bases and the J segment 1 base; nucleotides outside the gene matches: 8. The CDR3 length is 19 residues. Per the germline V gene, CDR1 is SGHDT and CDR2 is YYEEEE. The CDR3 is CASSFFGLAGGPSYNEQFF. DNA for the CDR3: TGTGCCAGCAGCTTCTTTGGACTAGCGGGAGGTCCATCCTACAATGAGCAGTTCTTC.

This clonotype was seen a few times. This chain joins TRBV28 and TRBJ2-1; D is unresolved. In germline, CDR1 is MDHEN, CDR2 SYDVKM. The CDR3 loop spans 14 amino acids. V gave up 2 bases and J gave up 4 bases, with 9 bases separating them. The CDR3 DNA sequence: TGTGCCAGCAGTTTAAACGGGCGTTACAATGAGCAGTTCTTC. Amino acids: CASSLNGRYNEQFF.

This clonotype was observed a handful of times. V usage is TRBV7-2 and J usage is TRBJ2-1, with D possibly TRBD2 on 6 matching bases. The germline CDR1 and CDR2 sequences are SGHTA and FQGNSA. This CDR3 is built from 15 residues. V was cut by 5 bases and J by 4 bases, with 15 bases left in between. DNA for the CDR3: TGTGCCAGCAGCACGCCGGGGGAACCTTACAATGAGCAGTTCTTC. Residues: CASSTPGEPYNEQFF.

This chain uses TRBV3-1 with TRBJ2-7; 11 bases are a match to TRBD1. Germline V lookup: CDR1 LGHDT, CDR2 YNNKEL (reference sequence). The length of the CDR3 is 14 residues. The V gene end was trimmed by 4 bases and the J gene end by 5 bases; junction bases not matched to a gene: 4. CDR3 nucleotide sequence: TGTGCCAGCAGCCCTGGGACAGGGGGGGACGAGCAGTACTTC. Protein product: CASSPGTGGDEQYF.

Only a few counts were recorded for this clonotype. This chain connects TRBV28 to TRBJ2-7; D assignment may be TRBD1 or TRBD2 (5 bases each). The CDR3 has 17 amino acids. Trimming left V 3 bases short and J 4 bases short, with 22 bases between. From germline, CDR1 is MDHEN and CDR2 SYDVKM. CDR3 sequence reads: CASSFPPYGALGYEQYF. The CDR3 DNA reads TGTGCCAGCAGTTTCCCCCCCTACGGGGCGCTCGGATACGAGCAGTACTTC.

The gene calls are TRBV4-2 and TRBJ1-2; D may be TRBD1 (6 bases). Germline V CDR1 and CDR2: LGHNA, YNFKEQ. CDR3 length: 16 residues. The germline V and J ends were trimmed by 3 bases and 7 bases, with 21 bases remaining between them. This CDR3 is CASSQYLRQAGFGYTF. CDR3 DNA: TGTGCCAGCAGCCAGTACCTGAGACAGGCTGGATTTGGCTACACCTTC.

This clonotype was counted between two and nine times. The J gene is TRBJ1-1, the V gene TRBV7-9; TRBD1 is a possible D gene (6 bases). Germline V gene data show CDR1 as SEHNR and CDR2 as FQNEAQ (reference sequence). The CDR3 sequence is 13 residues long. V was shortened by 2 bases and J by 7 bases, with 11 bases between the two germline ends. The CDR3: CASSLLRGDEAFF. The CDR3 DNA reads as TGTGCCAGCAGCTTATTGAGGGGGGATGAAGCTTTCTTT.

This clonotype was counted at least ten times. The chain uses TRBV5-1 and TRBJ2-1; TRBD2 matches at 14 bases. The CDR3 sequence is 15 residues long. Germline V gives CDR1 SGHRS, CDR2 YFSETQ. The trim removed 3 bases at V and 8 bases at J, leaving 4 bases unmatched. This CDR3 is CASSSGLAGEDEQFF. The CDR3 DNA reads TGCGCCAGCAGCTCGGGACTAGCGGGGGAGGATGAGCAGTTCTTC.

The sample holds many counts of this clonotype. In DNA, the CDR3 is TGTGCCTGGAGCGGACTAGCGGGGTACGAGCAGTACTTC. This encodes CAWSGLAGYEQYF. The chain recombines TRBV30 with TRBJ2-7, with 12 bases matching TRBD2. Trimming at V came to 3 bases and at J to 4 bases, leaving 1 base not matched to a gene. The CDR3 consists of 13 residues. Germline V gene lookup returns CDR1 GTSNPN and CDR2 SVGIG (reference sequence).

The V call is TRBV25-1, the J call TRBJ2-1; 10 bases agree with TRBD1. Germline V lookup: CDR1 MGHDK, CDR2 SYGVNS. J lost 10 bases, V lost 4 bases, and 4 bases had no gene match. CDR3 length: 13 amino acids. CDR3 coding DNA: TGTGCCAGCAGTGTGGGACAGGGGAGCGAGCAGTTCTTC. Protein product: CASSVGQGSEQFF.

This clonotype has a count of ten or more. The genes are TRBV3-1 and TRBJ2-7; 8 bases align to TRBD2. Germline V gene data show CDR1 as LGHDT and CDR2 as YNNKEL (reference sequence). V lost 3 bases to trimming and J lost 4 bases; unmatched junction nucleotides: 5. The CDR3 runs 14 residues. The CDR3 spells CASSQGREVYEQYF. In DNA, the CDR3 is TGTGCCAGCAGCCAGGGGCGGGAGGTATACGAGCAGTACTTC.

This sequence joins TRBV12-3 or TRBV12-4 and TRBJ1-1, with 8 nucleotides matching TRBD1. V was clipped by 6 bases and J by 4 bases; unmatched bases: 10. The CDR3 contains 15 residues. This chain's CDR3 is CASRNQGASTTEAFF. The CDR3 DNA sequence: TGTGCCAGCAGGAACCAGGGGGCCTCGACCACTGAAGCTTTCTTT.

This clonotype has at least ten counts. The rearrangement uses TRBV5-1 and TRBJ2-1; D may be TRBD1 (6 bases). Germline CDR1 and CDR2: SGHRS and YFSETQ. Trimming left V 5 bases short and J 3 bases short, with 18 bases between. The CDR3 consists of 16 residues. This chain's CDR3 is CASRPGATSFYNEQFF. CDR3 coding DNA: TGCGCCAGCAGACCAGGGGCCACGAGTTTCTACAATGAGCAGTTCTTC.

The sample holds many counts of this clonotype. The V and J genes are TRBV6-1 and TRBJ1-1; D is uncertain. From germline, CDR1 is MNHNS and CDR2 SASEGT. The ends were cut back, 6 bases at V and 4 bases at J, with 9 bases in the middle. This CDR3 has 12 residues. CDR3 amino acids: CASRWGGTEAFF. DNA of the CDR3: TGTGCCAGCAGATGGGGAGGCACTGAAGCTTTCTTT.

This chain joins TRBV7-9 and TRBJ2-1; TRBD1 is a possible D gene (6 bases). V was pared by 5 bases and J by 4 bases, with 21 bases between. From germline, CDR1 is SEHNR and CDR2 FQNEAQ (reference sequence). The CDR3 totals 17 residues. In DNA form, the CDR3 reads TGTGCCAGCAGCCATGAACAGGGTTCGTTTTCTTACAATGAGCAGTTCTTC. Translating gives CASSHEQGSFSYNEQFF.

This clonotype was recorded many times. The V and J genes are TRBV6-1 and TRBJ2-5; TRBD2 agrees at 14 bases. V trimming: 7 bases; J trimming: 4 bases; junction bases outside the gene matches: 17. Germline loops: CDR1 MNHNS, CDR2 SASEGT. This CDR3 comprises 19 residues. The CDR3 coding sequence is TGTGCCAGCAAACCGAATCCGGGACTAGCGGGAGAGGGGGGAGAGACCCAGTACTTC. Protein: CASKPNPGLAGEGGETQYF.

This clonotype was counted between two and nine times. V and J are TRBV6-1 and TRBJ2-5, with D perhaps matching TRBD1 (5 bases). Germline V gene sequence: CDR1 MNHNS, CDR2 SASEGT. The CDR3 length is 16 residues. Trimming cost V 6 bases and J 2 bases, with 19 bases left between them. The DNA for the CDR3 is TGTGCCAGCAGCGCAGGGTTTTCATATATTCAAGAGACCCAGTACTTC. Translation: CASSAGFSYIQETQYF.

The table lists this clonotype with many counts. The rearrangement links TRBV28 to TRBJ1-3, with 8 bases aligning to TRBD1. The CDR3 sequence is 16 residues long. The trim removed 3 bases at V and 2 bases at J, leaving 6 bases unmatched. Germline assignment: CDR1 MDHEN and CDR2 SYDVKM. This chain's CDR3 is CASSFSDRATGNTIYF. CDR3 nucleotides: TGTGCCAGCAGTTTCTCGGACAGGGCTACTGGAAACACCATATATTTT.

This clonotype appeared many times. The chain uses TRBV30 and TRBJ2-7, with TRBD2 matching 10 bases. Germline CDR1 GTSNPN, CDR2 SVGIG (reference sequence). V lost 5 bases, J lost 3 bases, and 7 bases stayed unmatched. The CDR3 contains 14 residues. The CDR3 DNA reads TGTGCCTGGGCCACCGGGACTAGCGACTACGAGCAGTACTTC. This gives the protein CAWATGTSDYEQYF. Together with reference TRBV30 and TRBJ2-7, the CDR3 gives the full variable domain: SQTIHQWPATLVQPVGSPLSLECTVEGTSNPNLYWYRQAAGRGLQLLFYSVGIGQISSEVPQNLSASRPQDRQFILSSKKLLLSDSGFYLCAWATGTSDYEQYFGPGTRLTVT.

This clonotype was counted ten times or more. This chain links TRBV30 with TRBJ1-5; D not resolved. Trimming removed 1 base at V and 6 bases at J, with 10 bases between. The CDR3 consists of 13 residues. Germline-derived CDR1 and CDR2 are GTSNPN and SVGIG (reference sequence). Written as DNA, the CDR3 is TGTGCCTGGAGTGAGCAAGAGGGTCAGCCCCAGCATTTT. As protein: CAWSEQEGQPQHF.

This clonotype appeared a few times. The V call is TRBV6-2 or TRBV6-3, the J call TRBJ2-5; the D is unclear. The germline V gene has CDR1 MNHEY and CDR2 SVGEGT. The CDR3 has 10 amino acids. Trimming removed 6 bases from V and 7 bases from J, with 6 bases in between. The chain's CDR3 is CASRGLTQYF. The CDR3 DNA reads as TGTGCCAGCAGGGGCTTGACCCAGTACTTC.

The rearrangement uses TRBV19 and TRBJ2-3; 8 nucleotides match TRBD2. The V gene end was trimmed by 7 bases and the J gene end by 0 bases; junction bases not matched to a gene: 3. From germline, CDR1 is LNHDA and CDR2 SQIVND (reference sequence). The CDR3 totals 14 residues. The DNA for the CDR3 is TGTGCCAGTAATAAGCGGGGGAGCACAGATACGCAGTATTTT. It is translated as CASNKRGSTDTQYF.

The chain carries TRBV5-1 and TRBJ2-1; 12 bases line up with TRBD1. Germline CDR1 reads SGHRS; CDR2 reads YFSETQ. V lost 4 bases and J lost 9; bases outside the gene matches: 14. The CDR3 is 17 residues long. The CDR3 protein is CASSGRGQGARSSEQFF. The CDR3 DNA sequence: TGCGCCAGCAGCGGGCGGGGACAGGGGGCGCGATCAAGTGAGCAGTTCTTC.

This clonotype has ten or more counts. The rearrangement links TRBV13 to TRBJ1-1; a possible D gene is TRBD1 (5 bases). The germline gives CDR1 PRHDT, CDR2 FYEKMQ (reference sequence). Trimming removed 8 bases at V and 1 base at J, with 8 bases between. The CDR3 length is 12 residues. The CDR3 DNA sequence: TGTGCCAGCGGGAGGGGGAACACTGAAGCTTTCTTT. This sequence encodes CASGRGNTEAFF. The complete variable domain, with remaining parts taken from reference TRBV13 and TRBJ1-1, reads AAGVIQSPRHLIKEKRETATLKCYPIPRHDTVYWYQQGPGQDPQFLISFYEKMQSDKGSIPDRFSAQQFSDYHSELNMSSLELGDSALYFCASGRGNTEAFFGQGTRLTVV.

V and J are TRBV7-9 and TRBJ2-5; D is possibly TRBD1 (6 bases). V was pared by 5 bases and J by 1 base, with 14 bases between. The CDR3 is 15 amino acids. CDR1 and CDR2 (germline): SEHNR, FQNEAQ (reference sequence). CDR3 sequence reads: CASSQPQGSQETQYF. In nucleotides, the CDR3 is TGTGCCAGCAGCCAACCGCAGGGGTCCCAAGAGACCCAGTACTTC.

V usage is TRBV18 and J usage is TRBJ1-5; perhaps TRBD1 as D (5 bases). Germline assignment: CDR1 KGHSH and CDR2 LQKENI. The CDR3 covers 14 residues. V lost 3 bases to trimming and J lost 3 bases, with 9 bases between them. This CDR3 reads CASSPTGDNQPQHF. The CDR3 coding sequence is TGTGCCAGCTCACCCACGGGGGACAATCAGCCCCAGCATTTT.

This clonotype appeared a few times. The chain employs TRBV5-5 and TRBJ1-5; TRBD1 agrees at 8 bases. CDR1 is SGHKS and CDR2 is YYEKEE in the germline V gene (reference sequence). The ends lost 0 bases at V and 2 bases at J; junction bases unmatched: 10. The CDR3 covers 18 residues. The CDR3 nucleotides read TGTGCCAGCAGCTTGGGGCCAAACCAGGGGGCGGGCAATCAGCCCCAGCATTTT. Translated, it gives CASSLGPNQGAGNQPQHF.

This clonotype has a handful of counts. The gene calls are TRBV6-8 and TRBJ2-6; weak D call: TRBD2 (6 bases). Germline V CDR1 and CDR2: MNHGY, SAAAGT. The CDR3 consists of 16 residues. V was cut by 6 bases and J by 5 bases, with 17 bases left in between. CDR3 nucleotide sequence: TGTGCCAGCAGCAAATACTCGGGGGTTAGGGCCAACGTCCTGACTTTC. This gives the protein CASSKYSGVRANVLTF.